This TCR beta chain stems from a study of blood T cell repertoires in COVID-19. Study-wide context: COVID-19 samples collected from the United States, Italy and Spain covered acute and convalescent phases. PBMCs, B-cell-depleted T cells, or T cells provided the cDNA or gDNA that made up the material.

The V gene's germline CDR1 is KGHDR and CDR2 SFDVKD. The CDR3 contains 16 residues. Unmatched junction bases numbered 12, after V lost 3 bases and J lost 5 bases. Some clones are missing from TCRdb's copy, which holds only in-frame ones; the method was immunoSEQ multiplex PCR. The table includes 60,000 to 85,000 clones, approximately 89% detected once. What was sequenced was peripheral blood. The genes are TRBV24-1 and TRBJ2-7; 7 positions match TRBD1. This TCR came from a woman between 50 and 59 years old with active COVID-19. CDR3 sequence reads: CATSDPTTTGPDEQYF. DNA of the CDR3: TGTGCCACCAGTGATCCTACTACGACAGGGCCGGACGAGCAGTACTTC.